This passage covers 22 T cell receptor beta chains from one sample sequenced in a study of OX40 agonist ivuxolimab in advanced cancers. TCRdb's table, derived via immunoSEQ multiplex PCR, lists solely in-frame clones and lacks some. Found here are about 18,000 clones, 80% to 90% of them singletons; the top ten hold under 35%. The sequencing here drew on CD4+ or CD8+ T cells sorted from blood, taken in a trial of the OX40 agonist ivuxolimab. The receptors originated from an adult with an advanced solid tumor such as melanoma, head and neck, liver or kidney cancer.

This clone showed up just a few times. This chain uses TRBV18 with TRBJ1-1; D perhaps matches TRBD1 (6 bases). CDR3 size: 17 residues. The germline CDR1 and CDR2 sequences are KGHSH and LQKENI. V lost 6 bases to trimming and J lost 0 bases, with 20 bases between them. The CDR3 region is CASSLGWGAGMNTEAFF. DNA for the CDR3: TGTGCCAGCTCCCTGGGATGGGGGGCAGGAATGAACACTGAAGCTTTCTTT.

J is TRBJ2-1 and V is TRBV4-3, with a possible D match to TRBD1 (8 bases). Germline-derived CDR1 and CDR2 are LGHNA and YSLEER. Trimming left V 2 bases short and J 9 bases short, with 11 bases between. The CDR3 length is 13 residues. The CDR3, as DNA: TGCGCCAGCAGCCAACACAGGGGGGGTGAGCAGTTCTTC. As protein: CASSQHRGGEQFF.

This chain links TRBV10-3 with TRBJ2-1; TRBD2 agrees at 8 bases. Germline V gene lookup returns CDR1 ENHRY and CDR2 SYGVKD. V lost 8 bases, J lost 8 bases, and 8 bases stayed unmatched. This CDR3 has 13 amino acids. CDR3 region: CAIYKAGDDEQFF. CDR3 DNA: TGTGCCATCTATAAAGCGGGAGACGATGAGCAGTTCTTC.

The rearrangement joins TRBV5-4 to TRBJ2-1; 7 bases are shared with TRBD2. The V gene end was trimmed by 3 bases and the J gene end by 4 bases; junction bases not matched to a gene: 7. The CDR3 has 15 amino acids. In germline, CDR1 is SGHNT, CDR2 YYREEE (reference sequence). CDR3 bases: TGTGCCAGCAGCTCCGGGCTAGCGGTTTACAATGAGCAGTTCTTC. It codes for CASSSGLAVYNEQFF.

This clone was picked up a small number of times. CDR3 nucleotides: TGTGCCAGCAGCTCACCAACAAGGGGCGCCTTGAACACTGAAGCTTTCTTT. It is translated as CASSSPTRGALNTEAFF. The chain has TRBV13 and TRBJ1-1; D might be TRBD1 (5 bases). The length of the CDR3 is 17 residues. Trimming removed 4 bases from V and 0 bases from J, with 18 bases in between. Germline CDR1 PRHDT, CDR2 FYEKMQ (reference sequence).

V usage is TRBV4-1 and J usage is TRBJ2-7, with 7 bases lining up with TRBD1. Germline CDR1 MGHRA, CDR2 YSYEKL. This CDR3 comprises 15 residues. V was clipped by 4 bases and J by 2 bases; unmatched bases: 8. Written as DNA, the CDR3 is TGCGCCAGCAGCCTTGACTCGGGACAGCCCTACGAGCAGTACTTC. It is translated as CASSLDSGQPYEQYF.

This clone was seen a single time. The CDR3 nucleotides read TGTGCCAGCAGCTGGGGTCCCCTCGGCACTGAAGCTTTCTTT. Translating gives CASSWGPLGTEAFF. The gene calls are TRBV7-2 and TRBJ1-1; D call uncertain. V was cut by 4 bases and J by 4 bases, with 13 bases left in between. The CDR3 extends over 14 amino acids. The V gene's germline CDR1 is SGHTA and CDR2 FQGNSA.

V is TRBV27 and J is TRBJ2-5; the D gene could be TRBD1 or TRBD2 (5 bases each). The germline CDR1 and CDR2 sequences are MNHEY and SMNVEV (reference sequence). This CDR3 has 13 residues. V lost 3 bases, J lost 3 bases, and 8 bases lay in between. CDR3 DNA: TGTGCCAGCAGTTTCGAGGGGAAAGAGACCCAGTACTTC. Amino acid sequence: CASSFEGKETQYF.

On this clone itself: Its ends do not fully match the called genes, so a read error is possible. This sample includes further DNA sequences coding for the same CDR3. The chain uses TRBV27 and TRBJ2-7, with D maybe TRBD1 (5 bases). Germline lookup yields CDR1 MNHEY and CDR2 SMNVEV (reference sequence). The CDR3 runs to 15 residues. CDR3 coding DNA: TGCGCCAGCAGTTGGGCAGGGCCGAGCTCCTACGAGCAGTACTTC. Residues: CASSWAGPSSYEQYF.

This chain's CDR3 is CASSQDTVGYYNEQFF. The CDR3 coding sequence is TGCGCCAGCAGCCAAGATACCGTGGGATACTACAATGAGCAGTTCTTC. The J gene is TRBJ2-1, the V gene TRBV4-3; D remains ambiguous. The germline V gene encodes CDR1 LGHNA and CDR2 YSLEER. V lost 0 bases and J lost 3, with 12 bases in between. This CDR3 has 16 residues.

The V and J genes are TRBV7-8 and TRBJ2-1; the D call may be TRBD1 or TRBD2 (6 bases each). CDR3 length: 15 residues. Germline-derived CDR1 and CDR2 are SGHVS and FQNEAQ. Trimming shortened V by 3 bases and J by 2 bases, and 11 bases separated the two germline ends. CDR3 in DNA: TGTGCCAGCAGCTTTCCGGAGGGGGCCTACAATGAGCAGTTCTTC. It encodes CASSFPEGAYNEQFF.

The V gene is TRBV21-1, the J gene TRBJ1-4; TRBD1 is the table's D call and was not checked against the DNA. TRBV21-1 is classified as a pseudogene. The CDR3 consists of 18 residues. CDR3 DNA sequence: TGTGCCAGCAGCAATGGGGACAGGGGATGGGAAGGGAATGAAAAACTGTTTTTT. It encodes CASSNGDRGWEGNEKLFF.

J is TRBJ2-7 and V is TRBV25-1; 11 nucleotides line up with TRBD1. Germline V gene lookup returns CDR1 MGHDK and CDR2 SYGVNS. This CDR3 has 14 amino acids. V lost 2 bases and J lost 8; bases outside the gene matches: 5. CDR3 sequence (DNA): TGTGCCAGCAGTGAACTGGGACAGGGGGAGCAGCAGTACTTC. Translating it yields CASSELGQGEQQYF.

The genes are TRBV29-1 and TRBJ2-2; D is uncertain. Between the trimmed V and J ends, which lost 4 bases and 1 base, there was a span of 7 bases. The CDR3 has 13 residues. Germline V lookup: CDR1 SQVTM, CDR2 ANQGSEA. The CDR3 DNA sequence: TGCAGCGTTGGAAACCAGAACACCGGGGAGCTGTTTTTT. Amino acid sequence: CSVGNQNTGELFF.

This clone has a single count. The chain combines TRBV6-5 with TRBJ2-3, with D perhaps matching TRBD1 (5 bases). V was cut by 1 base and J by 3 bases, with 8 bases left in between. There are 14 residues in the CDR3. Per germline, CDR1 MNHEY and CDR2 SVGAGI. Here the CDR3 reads CASSYFRETDTQYF. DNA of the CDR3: TGTGCCAGCAGTTACTTCAGGGAAACAGATACGCAGTATTTT.

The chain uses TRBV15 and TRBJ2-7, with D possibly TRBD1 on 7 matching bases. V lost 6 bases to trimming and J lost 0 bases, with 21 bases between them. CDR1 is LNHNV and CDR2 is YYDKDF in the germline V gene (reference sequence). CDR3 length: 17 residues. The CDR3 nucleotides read TGTGCCACCAGTCAGCCGTCAGGGGGGCCGAGCTCCTACGAGCAGTACTTC. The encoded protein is CATSQPSGGPSSYEQYF.

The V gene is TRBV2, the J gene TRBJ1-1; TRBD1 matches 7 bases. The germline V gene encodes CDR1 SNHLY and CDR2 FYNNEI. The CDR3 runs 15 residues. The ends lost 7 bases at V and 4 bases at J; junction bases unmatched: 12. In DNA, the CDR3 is TGTGCCAGCAAAGGGACAGCTATGGGTCCCACTGAAGCTTTCTTT. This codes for CASKGTAMGPTEAFF.

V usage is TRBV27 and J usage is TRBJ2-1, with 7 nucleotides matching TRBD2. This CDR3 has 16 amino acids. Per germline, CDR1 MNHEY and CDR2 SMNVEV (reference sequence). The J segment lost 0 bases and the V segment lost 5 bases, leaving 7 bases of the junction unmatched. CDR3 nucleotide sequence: TGTGCCAGCAGTAAAACTAGCGTGAGCTCCTACAATGAGCAGTTCTTC. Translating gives CASSKTSVSSYNEQFF.

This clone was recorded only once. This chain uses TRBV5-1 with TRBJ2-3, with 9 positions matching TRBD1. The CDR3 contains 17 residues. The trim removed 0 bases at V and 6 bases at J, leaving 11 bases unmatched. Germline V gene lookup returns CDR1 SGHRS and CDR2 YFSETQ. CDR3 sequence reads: CASSLAGTGSYGDTQYF. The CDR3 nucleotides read TGCGCCAGCAGCTTGGCCGGGACAGGGTCCTACGGGGATACGCAGTATTTT.

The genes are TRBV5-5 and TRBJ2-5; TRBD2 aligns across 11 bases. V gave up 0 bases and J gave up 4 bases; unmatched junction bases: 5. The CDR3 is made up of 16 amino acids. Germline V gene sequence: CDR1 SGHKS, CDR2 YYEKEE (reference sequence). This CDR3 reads CASSLELAGGRETQYF. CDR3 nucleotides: TGTGCCAGCAGCTTGGAGCTAGCGGGAGGAAGAGAGACCCAGTACTTC.

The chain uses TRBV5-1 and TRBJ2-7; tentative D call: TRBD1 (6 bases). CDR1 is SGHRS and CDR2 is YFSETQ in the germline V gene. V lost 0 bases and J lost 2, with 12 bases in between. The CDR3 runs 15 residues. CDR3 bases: TGCGCCAGCAGCTTGGGGTGGGACACCCCCTACGAGCAGTACTTC. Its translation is CASSLGWDTPYEQYF. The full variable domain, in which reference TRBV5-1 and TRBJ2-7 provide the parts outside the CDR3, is KAGVTQTPRYLIKTRGQQVTLSCSPISGHRSVSWYQQTPGQGLQFLFEYFSETQRNKGNFPGRFSGRQFSNSRSEMNVSTLELGDSALYLCASSLGWDTPYEQYFGPGTRLTVT.

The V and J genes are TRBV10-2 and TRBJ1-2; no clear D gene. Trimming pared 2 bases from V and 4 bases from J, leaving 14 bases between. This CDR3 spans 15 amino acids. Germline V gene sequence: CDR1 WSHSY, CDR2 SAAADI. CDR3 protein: CASSEVRNARYGYTF. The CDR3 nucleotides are TGCGCCAGCAGTGAGGTCAGAAACGCCCGCTATGGCTACACCTTC.